These 24 T cell receptor beta chains were sequenced from one sample in a study of T cell clonotyping in hematopoietic cell transplantation. Time point described: recipient sample about 28 days before transplant, after cytoreduction. Method: immunoSEQ multiplex PCR; TCRdb's copy keeps in-frame clones and lacks some. This sample carries approximately 41,000 clones, about 85% of them seen once, and the ten largest clones take roughly 3.1%. The sample here was peripheral blood mononuclear cells, taken before stem cell transplant. The receptor set was obtained from a man aged 60 to 69 with acute myeloid leukemia. Some clones in this sample may be carry-over from other donors' samples.

This clone was observed a single time. This chain connects TRBV7-2 to TRBJ2-1; 11 bases line up with TRBD2. Germline CDR1 SGHTA, CDR2 FQGNSA. The CDR3 has 15 residues. J lost 8 bases, V lost 4 bases, and 7 bases had no gene match. CDR3: CASSSPLAGGYEQFF. Written as DNA, the CDR3 is TGTGCCAGCAGCTCCCCCCTAGCGGGGGGCTATGAGCAGTTCTTC.

The chain has TRBV30 and TRBJ2-3; D perhaps matches TRBD1 (5 bases). V shed 7 bases and J shed 5 bases, with 10 bases lying between them. The germline V gene encodes CDR1 GTSNPN and CDR2 SVGIG (reference sequence). The CDR3 spans 11 residues. The CDR3 here is CASHQGDTQYF. For the CDR3, the DNA is TGTGCCTCCCACCAGGGAGATACGCAGTATTTT.

The chain uses TRBV30 and TRBJ2-1; tentative D call: TRBD2 (5 bases). The length of the CDR3 is 15 residues. Germline values: CDR1 GTSNPN, CDR2 SVGIG (reference sequence). V shed 2 bases and J shed 4 bases, with 15 bases lying between them. The CDR3 DNA is TGTGCCTGGAGTCGGCCGGCAGGAGGTTACAATGAGCAGTTCTTC. It encodes CAWSRPAGGYNEQFF.

The chain uses TRBV2 and TRBJ2-5; 8 nucleotides align to TRBD1. The CDR3 has 14 amino acids. The germline V gene has CDR1 SNHLY and CDR2 FYNNEI. Trimming took 4 bases from V and 5 from J; bases not matched to a gene: 6. The CDR3 bases are TGTGCCAGCAGTGCCAGGGGGCGCATGGAGACCCAGTACTTC. This codes for CASSARGRMETQYF.

This clone was seen more than once but under ten times. V gene TRBV5-5 combines with J gene TRBJ1-2, with a weak D call TRBD1 (5 bases). Looked up from germline, CDR1 is SGHKS and CDR2 is YYEKEE (reference sequence). V lost 4 bases and J 4 bases, leaving 23 bases between the germline ends. This CDR3 contains 17 residues. The CDR3 spells CASSLEGAGTFAYGYTF. CDR3 sequence (DNA): TGTGCCAGCAGCCTGGAGGGAGCAGGGACTTTTGCCTATGGCTACACCTTC.

The V gene is TRBV7-2, the J gene TRBJ1-6, with TRBD1 matching 7 bases. The CDR3 has 15 amino acids. Per germline, CDR1 SGHTA and CDR2 FQGNSA. V lost 1 base, J lost 10 bases, and 7 bases stayed unmatched. CDR3 region: CASSLDTGVESPLHF. The CDR3 DNA sequence: TGTGCCAGCAGCTTAGACACAGGGGTGGAATCACCCCTCCACTTT.

This chain connects TRBV10-3 to TRBJ1-3, with no clear D. V gave up 2 bases and J gave up 5 bases, with 7 bases separating them. The CDR3 has 13 amino acids. Germline V lookup: CDR1 ENHRY, CDR2 SYGVKD. The CDR3 coding sequence is TGTGCCATCAGTGAGGGGGTTCGAAACACCATATATTTT. It is translated as CAISEGVRNTIYF.

This clone appeared a single time. This chain joins TRBV2 and TRBJ2-1; 12 bases line up with TRBD2. V lost 6 bases and J lost 3; bases outside the gene matches: 3. Germline CDR1 and CDR2: SNHLY and FYNNEI. The CDR3 runs to 15 residues. The CDR3 loop reads CASRETSGGYNEQFF. In DNA form, the CDR3 reads TGTGCCAGCAGAGAGACTAGCGGGGGCTACAATGAGCAGTTCTTC.

This chain joins TRBV5-6 and TRBJ1-5; a weak D match, TRBD1 (6 bases). The CDR3 spans 15 residues. Between the trimmed V and J ends, which lost 4 bases and 7 bases, there was a span of 18 bases. Germline-derived CDR1 and CDR2 are SGHDT and YYEEEE. DNA of the CDR3: TGTGCCAGCAGCGCGTGGCGGGGGGCAGGGCAGCCCCAGCATTTT. This codes for CASSAWRGAGQPQHF.

The V call is TRBV5-1, the J call TRBJ1-5; the D is unclear. The length of the CDR3 is 15 residues. V was cut by 1 base and J by 6 bases, with 14 bases left in between. CDR1 and CDR2 (germline): SGHRS, YFSETQ. CDR3 in amino acids: CASSLSGPGSQPQHF. The CDR3, as DNA: TGCGCCAGCAGCTTGAGTGGGCCGGGGAGTCAGCCCCAGCATTTT.

The table lists this clone with a count of one. The gene calls are TRBV4-1 and TRBJ2-3, with 8 positions matching TRBD2. J was trimmed by 4 bases and V by 0 bases; bases with no gene match: 6. The CDR3 covers 16 residues. Germline CDR1 is MGHRA and CDR2 is YSYEKL. The CDR3 DNA reads TGCGCCAGCAGCCAAGAATGGCTAGCGGGCGCAGATACGCAGTATTTT. Residues: CASSQEWLAGADTQYF.

This clone was seen a few times. The rearrangement uses TRBV18 and TRBJ1-4, with 7 positions matching TRBD1. Germline V CDR1 and CDR2: KGHSH, LQKENI. This CDR3 is built from 15 residues. Trimming took 6 bases from V and 6 from J; bases not matched to a gene: 10. For the CDR3, the DNA is TGTGCCAGCTCCCCGATGGGACAGCGGGATGAAAAACTGTTTTTT. The encoded protein is CASSPMGQRDEKLFF.

The chain joins TRBV30 to TRBJ1-3; TRBD1 matches at 9 bases. Germline trimming cut 0 bases from V and 3 bases from J; bases unmatched to any gene: 9. Germline CDR1 is GTSNPN and CDR2 is SVGIG (reference sequence). The length of the CDR3 is 17 residues. The CDR3 is CAWSVPGQGIIGNTIYF. The CDR3 DNA follows: TGTGCCTGGAGTGTCCCGGGACAGGGAATAATTGGAAACACCATATATTTT.

V is TRBV19 and J is TRBJ1-2; D may be TRBD1 (5 bases). The CDR3 covers 15 residues. In germline, CDR1 is LNHDA, CDR2 SQIVND (reference sequence). Trimming pared 6 bases from V and 4 bases from J, leaving 18 bases between. DNA of the CDR3: TGTGCCAGTAGGCCCACGCCCCAGGGATTCTATGGCTACACCTTC. Translation gives CASRPTPQGFYGYTF.

The chain employs TRBV28 and TRBJ1-4; 9 bases are shared with TRBD1. Germline V gene data show CDR1 as MDHEN and CDR2 as SYDVKM. The V and J ends lost 2 bases and 7 bases, in that order; junction bases with no gene match: 2. There are 14 residues in the CDR3. The CDR3 spells CASSLTTGGEKLFF. The CDR3 DNA is TGTGCCAGCAGTTTAACGACAGGGGGTGAAAAACTGTTTTTT.

The chain has TRBV27 and TRBJ1-2; unclear D gene. Trimming shortened V by 1 base and J by 7 bases, and 13 bases separated the two germline ends. Per the germline V gene, CDR1 is MNHEY and CDR2 is SMNVEV (reference sequence). This CDR3 contains 14 residues. CDR3 residues: CASSLWGGLGGYTF. In nucleotides, the CDR3 is TGTGCCAGCAGTTTATGGGGAGGGTTAGGTGGCTACACCTTC.

This clone was counted once. CDR3 region: CASSRTPGQGGNQPQHF. The CDR3 bases are TGTGCCAGCAGTCGTACCCCGGGACAGGGGGGCAATCAGCCCCAGCATTTT. The chain links TRBV27 to TRBJ1-5; 11 nucleotides line up with TRBD1. The trim removed 5 bases at V and 2 bases at J, leaving 8 bases unmatched. Germline lookup yields CDR1 MNHEY and CDR2 SMNVEV (reference sequence). The CDR3 has 17 residues.

The chain links TRBV7-8 to TRBJ2-7; D call uncertain. The CDR3 has 15 amino acids. Trimming cost V 2 bases and J 5 bases, with 16 bases left between them. CDR1 and CDR2 from the germline V gene are SGHVS and FQNEAQ. The CDR3 coding sequence is TGTGCCAGCAGCTTATTTGGGGATTATGGGGACGAGCAGTACTTC. As protein: CASSLFGDYGDEQYF.

V gene TRBV25-1 combines with J gene TRBJ2-1; maybe TRBD1 (7 bases). The CDR3 runs to 15 residues. Germline V gene lookup returns CDR1 MGHDK and CDR2 SYGVNS. V dropped 5 bases and J dropped 9 bases, with 20 bases sitting between them. CDR3 nucleotide sequence: TGTGCCAGCAGTCGTCAGGGGGGCGAGGGGGGTGAGCAGTTCTTC. Translating gives CASSRQGGEGGEQFF.

The V gene is TRBV25-1, the J gene TRBJ1-4, with D hard to call. The V end was cut by 4 bases, the J end by 0 bases, with 9 bases between. Germline V CDR1 and CDR2: MGHDK, SYGVNS. This CDR3 has 15 amino acids. The CDR3 coding sequence is TGTGCCAGCAGTGTCATCGGAGCAACTAATGAAAAACTGTTTTTT. As protein: CASSVIGATNEKLFF.

The chain joins TRBV11-2 to TRBJ2-7, with 10 bases lining up with TRBD1. From germline, CDR1 is SGHAT and CDR2 FQNNGV. The trim removed 2 bases at V and 2 bases at J, leaving 3 bases unmatched. The CDR3 runs 15 residues. CDR3 coding DNA: TGTGCCAGCAGCTTACAGGGGACAGGGGCCTACGAGCAGTACTTC. Its translation: CASSLQGTGAYEQYF.

The chain links TRBV11-2 to TRBJ2-5, with 8 bases identical to TRBD2. V was clipped by 1 base and J by 0 bases; unmatched bases: 1. Per germline, CDR1 SGHAT and CDR2 FQNNGV. The CDR3 is 15 residues long. CDR3 nucleotide sequence: TGTGCCAGCAGCTTAGCGGGGGGGAACCAAGAGACCCAGTACTTC. It is translated as CASSLAGGNQETQYF.

V usage is TRBV28 and J usage is TRBJ1-6; D remains ambiguous. The CDR3 consists of 15 residues. The ends were cut back, 3 bases at V and 9 bases at J, with 15 bases in the middle. CDR1 and CDR2 from the germline V gene are MDHEN and SYDVKM. The CDR3 region is CASSLKGLPFSPLHF. The DNA for the CDR3 is TGTGCCAGCAGTTTGAAAGGACTACCCTTTTCACCCCTCCACTTT. Full variable domain (rest looked up from reference TRBV28 and TRBJ1-6): DVKVTQSSRYLVKRTGEKVFLECVQDMDHENMFWYRQDPGLGLRLIYFSYDVKMKEKGDIPEGYSVSREKKERFSLILESASTNQTSMYLCASSLKGLPFSPLHFGNGTRLTVT.

This clone has a single count. The chain carries TRBV20-1 and TRBJ1-1, with no clear D. Deletions cut 3 bases from V and 1 base from J, with 3 bases between. The CDR3 is made up of 11 amino acids. Germline V CDR1 and CDR2: DFQATT, SNEGSKA (reference sequence). Written as DNA, the CDR3 is TGCAGTGCTAGGGAGAACACTGAAGCTTTCTTT. Translation gives CSARENTEAFF.